Sequencing of this T cell receptor (beta chain) was carried out in a study of blood T cell repertoires in COVID-19. About the study: There were acute and convalescent COVID-19 samples, and they came from the United States, Italy and Spain.

About this clone: Germline and junction disagree at one end, which may indicate a read error.

Per germline, CDR1 SEHNR and CDR2 FQNEAQ (reference sequence). This CDR3 region has 12 residues. Clones were sequenced by immunoSEQ multiplex PCR, and TCRdb holds only the in-frame ones, with some missing. The sample records hundreds of thousands of clones, roughly 90% being singletons. The gene calls are TRBV7-9 and TRBJ1-4; TRBD1 matches 8 bases. The sequenced sample was peripheral blood. This clonotype was sampled from a woman in her 30s with COVID-19, enrolled during active disease. The chain's CDR3 is CASSLEGQEYVF. For the CDR3, the DNA is TGTGCCAGCAGCTTAGAGGGACAGGAGTACGTTTTT.